The rows below give T cell receptor beta chains drawn from one sample of a study of cytomegalovirus exposure and HLA in healthy donors. The table came from immunoSEQ multiplex PCR; TCRdb's copy has only in-frame clones and leaves some out. The sample contains approximately 130,000 clones, approximately 72% of which appear only once. The sequenced sample consisted of PBMCs. These receptors were obtained from a human donor in good health. CDR3s include the opening cysteine and the closing phenylalanine or tryptophan.

V gene	J gene	CDR3 protein
TRBV7-3	TRBJ2-1	CASSLPYGNEQFF
TRBV15	TRBJ1-1	CATSSFSGNTEAFF
TRBV5-6	TRBJ1-1	CASSPGTGANTEAFF
TRBV7-9	TRBJ2-7	CASSFPGRAPEQYF
TRBV11-2	TRBJ2-7	CASRSVGAGAAYEQYF
TRBV27	TRBJ2-7	CASSPLTSGSLYEQYF
TRBV18	TRBJ1-2	CASSPTDRANYGYTF
TRBV10-3	TRBJ1-3	CAISELLTQSTIYF
TRBV28	TRBJ2-1	CASRKSGTTANEQFF
TRBV5-1	TRBJ2-1	CASSLDARSNEQFF
TRBV4-3	TRBJ1-1	CASSQVGGLQIFFF
TRBV19	TRBJ1-5	CASTIRTGTSQPQHF
TRBV2	TRBJ2-5	CASSRGTSRETQYF
TRBV10-3	TRBJ2-3	CAISVLGPAGGTDTQYF
TRBV30	TRBJ2-5	CAWSDIWDRVSPPQETQYF
TRBV2	TRBJ2-1	CASSAGGLQYNEQFF
TRBV7-2	TRBJ1-1	CASSFGVIINTEAFF